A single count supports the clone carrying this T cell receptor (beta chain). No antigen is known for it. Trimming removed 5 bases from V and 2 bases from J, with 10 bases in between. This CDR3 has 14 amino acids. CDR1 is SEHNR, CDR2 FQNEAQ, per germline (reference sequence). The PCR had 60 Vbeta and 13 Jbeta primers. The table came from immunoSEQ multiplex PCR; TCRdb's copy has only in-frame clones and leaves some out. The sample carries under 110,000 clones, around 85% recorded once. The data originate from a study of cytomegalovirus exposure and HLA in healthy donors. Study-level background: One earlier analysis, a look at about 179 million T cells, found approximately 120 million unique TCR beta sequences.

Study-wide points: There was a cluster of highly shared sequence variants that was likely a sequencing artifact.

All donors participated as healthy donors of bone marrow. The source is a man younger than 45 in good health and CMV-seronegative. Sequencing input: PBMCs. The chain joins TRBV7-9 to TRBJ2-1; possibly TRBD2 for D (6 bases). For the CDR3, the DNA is TGTGCCAGCAGCCCCAGGACTACCTACAATGAGCAGTTCTTC. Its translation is CASSPRTTYNEQFF.